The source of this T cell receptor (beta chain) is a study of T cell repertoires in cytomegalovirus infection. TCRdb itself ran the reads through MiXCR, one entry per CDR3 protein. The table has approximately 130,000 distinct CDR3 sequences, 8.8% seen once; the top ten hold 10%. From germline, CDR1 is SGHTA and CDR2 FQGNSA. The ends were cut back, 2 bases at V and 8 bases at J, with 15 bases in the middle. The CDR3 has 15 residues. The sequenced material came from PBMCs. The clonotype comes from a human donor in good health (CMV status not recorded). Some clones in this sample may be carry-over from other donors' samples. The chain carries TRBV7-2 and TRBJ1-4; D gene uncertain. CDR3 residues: CASSLMLGVGEKLFF. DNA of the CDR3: TGTGCCAGCAGCTTAATGCTTGGGGTCGGCGAAAAACTGTTTTTT.